A single sample gave rise to the 17 T cell receptor beta chains below, sequenced in a study of tumor-infiltrating lymphocytes in oesophageal squamous cell carcinoma. TCRdb called the PCR reads again in MiXCR, with one record for every CDR3 protein. Of approximately 20,000 distinct CDR3 sequences in the sample, 40% to 45% were seen once. Material: normal esophageal tissue next to the tumor. The receptors derive from a male donor with esophageal squamous cell carcinoma.

About this clonotype itself: Just one base apart from a much larger clone, this may be a read error. This chain connects TRBV5-1 to TRBJ2-3; 11 bases are shared with TRBD2. The CDR3 covers 16 residues. The V gene end was trimmed by 4 bases and the J gene end by 3 bases; junction bases not matched to a gene: 7. Germline values: CDR1 SGHRS, CDR2 YFSETQ. CDR3 residues: CASSQELAGVTDTQYF. The CDR3 DNA sequence: TGCGCCAGCAGCCAAGAACTAGCGGGAGTGACAGATACGCAGTATTTT.

The V gene is TRBV7-2, the J gene TRBJ1-2, with 7 bases that match TRBD1. In germline, CDR1 is SGHTA, CDR2 FQGNSA. CDR3 length: 14 amino acids. The ends lost 5 bases at V and 4 bases at J; junction bases unmatched: 7. The CDR3 spells CASSTYRGSYGYTF. The CDR3 nucleotides are TGTGCCAGCAGCACATACAGGGGTTCCTATGGCTACACCTTC. The whole variable domain, remainder taken from reference TRBV7-2 and TRBJ1-2, is GAGVSQSPSNKVTEKGKDVELRCDPISGHTALYWYRQSLGQGLEFLIYFQGNSAPDKSGLPSDRFSAERTGGSVSTLTIQRTQQEDSAVYLCASSTYRGSYGYTFGSGTRLTVV.

In this sample, this clonotype turned up a few times. The chain employs TRBV19 and TRBJ2-5; D gene ambiguous. Trimming stripped 8 bases from V and 1 base from J, with 11 bases between. CDR1 and CDR2 from the germline V gene are LNHDA and SQIVND (reference sequence). The CDR3 runs 13 residues. The CDR3 here is CASRRGSQETQYF. The CDR3 DNA follows: TGTGCCAGTCGCCGTGGGTCCCAAGAGACCCAGTACTTC.

In this sample, this clonotype turned up many times. The CDR3 nucleotides read TGTGCCAGCAGTTTAATACAGGGGGCGGTGTACGAGCAGTACTTC. This gives the protein CASSLIQGAVYEQYF. The V and J genes are TRBV12-3 or TRBV12-4 and TRBJ2-7; 9 nucleotides align to TRBD1. V shed 2 bases, J shed 4 bases, and the junction held 6 bases outside the gene matches. The CDR3 is 15 residues long.

By sample share, this clonotype is medium-sized. J is TRBJ1-1 and V is TRBV7-2; D remains unclear. Trimming stripped 2 bases from V and 1 base from J, with 5 bases between. The CDR3 extends over 13 amino acids. From germline, CDR1 is SGHTA and CDR2 FQGNSA. The CDR3 region has the DNA TGTGCCAGCAGCTTAAGGCAGAACACTGAAGCTTTCTTT. This encodes CASSLRQNTEAFF.

V usage is TRBV5-1 and J usage is TRBJ2-3; 8 nucleotides align to TRBD1. The germline V gene encodes CDR1 SGHRS and CDR2 YFSETQ. This CDR3 comprises 15 residues. The J segment lost 5 bases and the V segment lost 3 bases, leaving 8 bases of the junction unmatched. The CDR3 here is CASSSDREAGDTQYF. CDR3 coding DNA: TGCGCCAGCAGCTCGGACAGGGAAGCGGGAGATACGCAGTATTTT.

This chain joins TRBV7-8 and TRBJ2-3; 12 positions match TRBD2. The J call is doubtful: the DNA matches TRBJ2-1 better. CDR3 length equals 16 residues. Germline V gene lookup returns CDR1 SGHVS and CDR2 FQNEAQ. CDR3 nucleotide sequence: TGTGCCAGCAGCCCCTTACTAGCGGGGGGCAACAATGAGCAGTTCTTC. Encoded protein: CASSPLLAGGNNEQFF.

V gene TRBV6-8 combines with J gene TRBJ1-2; D is unresolved. From germline, CDR1 is MNHGY and CDR2 SAAAGT. The germline V and J ends were trimmed by 8 bases and 0 bases, with 10 bases remaining between them. The CDR3 runs to 13 residues. The CDR3 loop is CASADTSNYGYTF. The CDR3 DNA reads as TGTGCCAGCGCTGACACATCTAACTATGGCTACACCTTC.

The chain uses TRBV6-1 and TRBJ2-4; D ambiguous. Gene TRBJ2-7 matches the end of the DNA better, so the J call may be wrong. The CDR3 runs 10 residues. Germline V CDR1 and CDR2: MNHNS, SASEGT. The CDR3 here is CASSVYEQYF. The CDR3 DNA is TGTGCCAGCAGTGTTTACGAGCAGTACTTC.

The chain carries TRBV30 and TRBJ2-7; weak D call: TRBD1 (5 bases). The last part of the DNA fits TRBJ2-5 better; the J call may be wrong. This CDR3 comprises 13 residues. CDR1 is GTSNPN and CDR2 is SVGIG in the germline V gene (reference sequence). The DNA of the CDR3 is TGTGCCTGGGAAGACCCTAGGGGAGAGACCCAGTACTTC. Translation gives CAWEDPRGETQYF.

The chain links TRBV28 to TRBJ2-1, with 7 bases lining up with TRBD1. Germline V gives CDR1 MDHEN, CDR2 SYDVKM. J was trimmed by 2 bases and V by 4 bases; bases with no gene match: 5. The CDR3 is made up of 15 amino acids. This chain's CDR3 is CASSWGQRPYNEQFF. CDR3 coding DNA: TGTGCCAGCAGTTGGGGACAGCGCCCCTACAATGAGCAGTTCTTC.

CDR3 amino acids: CASSYSTGGIDEQFF. In DNA, the CDR3 is TGTGCCAGCAGTTACTCGACAGGGGGCATCGATGAGCAGTTCTTC. The chain joins TRBV6-6 to TRBJ2-1, with 10 bases identical to TRBD1. CDR3 length equals 15 residues. Germline trimming cut 0 bases from V and 8 bases from J; bases unmatched to any gene: 4. The germline V gene has CDR1 MNHNY and CDR2 SVGAGI (reference sequence).

This clonotype occurred many times. CDR3: CASSGTGGRTTNEKLFF. Written as DNA, the CDR3 is TGTGCCAGCAGCGGAACAGGGGGAAGAACGACTAATGAAAAACTGTTTTTT. The chain joins TRBV5-4 to TRBJ1-4, with 8 bases lining up with TRBD1. The CDR3 sequence is 17 residues long. The trim removed 4 bases at V and 2 bases at J, leaving 10 bases unmatched. CDR1 is SGHNT and CDR2 is YYREEE in the germline V gene (reference sequence).

This clonotype came up many times. The rearrangement uses TRBV5-1 and TRBJ2-7, with 7 bases fitting TRBD1. Germline lookup yields CDR1 SGHRS and CDR2 YFSETQ. This CDR3 is 13 amino acids long. J was trimmed by 3 bases and V by 4 bases; bases with no gene match: 4. The CDR3 nucleotides are TGCGCCAGCAGCCCACAGGGGAGCTACGAGCAGTACTTC. It yields the protein CASSPQGSYEQYF. Filled out from reference TRBV5-1 and TRBJ2-7, the complete variable domain reads KAGVTQTPRYLIKTRGQQVTLSCSPISGHRSVSWYQQTPGQGLQFLFEYFSETQRNKGNFPGRFSGRQFSNSRSEMNVSTLELGDSALYLCASSPQGSYEQYFGPGTRLTVT.

The genes are TRBV6-1 and TRBJ2-2; D may be TRBD2 (5 bases). The CDR3 is 14 amino acids. CDR1 and CDR2 from the germline V gene are MNHNS and SASEGT. Trimming took off 5 bases at V and 6 bases at J, with 13 bases between the two ends. Written as DNA, the CDR3 is TGTGCCAGCAGTCGGTTCGCGGAGGCCGGGGAGCTGTTTTTT. This translates into CASSRFAEAGELFF.

This chain uses TRBV27 with TRBJ2-5, with a tentative D call TRBD1 (5 bases). The J call may be incorrect, as the DNA end agrees better with TRBJ2-7. The CDR3 sequence is 13 residues long. CDR1 is MNHEY, CDR2 SMNVEV, per germline (reference sequence). The CDR3 DNA reads as TGTGCCAGCAGTTTGGCCAGGGCCTACGAGCAGTACTTC. Translating it yields CASSLARAYEQYF.

This clonotype was detected ten times or more. The chain joins TRBV12-3 or TRBV12-4 to TRBJ2-7, with D possibly TRBD1 on 5 matching bases. This CDR3 has 14 residues. The V and J ends lost 2 bases and 5 bases respectively, with 13 bases between them. CDR3: CASSLNQGVDEQYF. The CDR3 DNA reads TGTGCCAGCAGTTTAAATCAGGGTGTCGACGAGCAGTACTTC.